This T cell receptor (beta chain) was captured by sequencing in a study of cytomegalovirus exposure and HLA in healthy donors. Looking at the study overall: The same platform was used for the 100 to 150 validation repertoires and the roughly 680 first-cohort repertoires, a later analysis reported.

Study-level points and caveats: Many donors shared some public TCRs, even though most TCR sequences were rare.

V was shortened by 3 bases and J by 7 bases, with 18 bases between the two germline ends. Germline values: CDR1 MDHEN, CDR2 SYDVKM. The CDR3 is made up of 15 amino acids. Sequencing was performed with immunoSEQ multiplex PCR; in TCRdb, only in-frame clones are kept and a portion is missing. The repertoire has some 240,000 clones, roughly 87% of them found once; the top ten carry 1.5% to 2.5%. As concerns this clone: Its target is not known.

The TCR originated in a woman in her late teens or twenties in good health and CMV-seropositive. Material: PBMCs. The V gene is TRBV28, the J gene TRBJ1-2, with D tentatively TRBD1 (5 bases). This CDR3 is CASSFDSPVSRGYTF. CDR3 sequence (DNA): TGTGCCAGCAGTTTTGACAGTCCTGTATCGCGTGGCTACACCTTC.